The present entry profiles one T cell receptor beta chain with its context. Its antigen target is currently unknown. Per-base quality was not reported, and no clone a single base away is much larger than it. CDR1 and CDR2 are drawn from the germline V gene (reference sequence): SEHNR, FQNEAQ. Germline trimming: 1 base from V, 3 bases from J; junction bases outside gene matches: 11. Including cysteine and phenylalanine, the CDR3 has 17 amino acids. Solely the CDR3 DNA is kept, with 51 bases framed from the first base. Cells with a CD4+CD8-CD45RO-CD45RA+ profile were isolated by FACS and defined as naive CD4+ T cells, and those with a CD8+CD4-CD45RA+CD27bright profile were defined as naive CD8+ T cells. Sorting used antibodies against CD4 (RPA-T4), CD8 (SK1), CD27 (O323), CD45RA (HI100) and CD45RO (UCHL1). This sample was included in a study of healthy donors' naive CD4 and CD8 T cells (dated by TCRdb to the mid-2010s). Looking at the study overall: Donors were chosen to span three age groups (20-25, 40-50 and 60-70 years, about 6 each), with mean age about 45 and half female. Donors were HLA-typed by sequencing at HLA-A, -B, -C, -DRB1, -DQB1 and -DPB1 using the SBTexcellerator protocol, an ABI3130xl analyzer and SBTengine software. For TCR alpha, a new primer set was designed to cover all functional IMGT alpha gene variants, and the remainder of the protocol was kept the same as the beta-chain workflow. The study sequenced rearranged TCR alpha and beta chains from naive CD4+ and CD8+ T cells to test how TCR variation relates to lineage commitment. Peripheral blood mononuclear cells were collected from some 17 healthy, unrelated individuals.

Sequencing was performed on a 454 GS FLX Titanium. A previously published linear amplification protocol was used to build the TCR libraries, starting from roughly 500 ng of total RNA. The sequencing itself ran on the Roche/454 Genome Sequencer using Titanium chemistry. The source study handled its data this way. Over 75,000 rearranged TCR alpha transcripts were sequenced from several of the healthy donors. Duplicate transcripts were dropped, and unique TCR clonotypes were identified by the CDR3 junction according to IMGT nomenclature. Using logistic regression in R 2.13.0, the researchers modeled CD4 versus CD8 status as a function of V and J genes, with an adjustment for donor effects and a Bonferroni correction for multiple testing. Using fastp at Q25 and MiXCR, TCRdb reprocessed the public reads and kept productive beta chains. Rows with one shared CDR3 protein collapse into an entry with the most common genes and DNA. For this entry, the V and J calls and clone size follow TCRdb and not the study's own pipeline. This sample gives approximately 180,000 distinct CDR3 sequences in total; 74% of them show up just once. The ten top clones hold roughly 2.4% of the sample.

Here is what the overall study found, with its caveats: Most V and J gene segments were reportedly biased between naive CD4+ and CD8+ cells, consistently across donors and independent of HLA genotype. The study did not directly address whether homeostatic proliferation of naive T cells might have biased the repertoire. Around 13% of the variance in CD4/CD8 propensity appeared to be explained jointly by V genes, J genes and CDR3 charge, in a largely additive manner. In both chains, CD4+ lineage was associated with a positively charged CDR3 and CD8+ lineage with a negatively charged CDR3. Because alpha and beta chains were sequenced in bulk and could not be paired, the effects of the two chains in combination were not assessed.

The receptor's source is a pool of human donors in good health; the sample pools cells from several healthy donors. The rearranged segments are TRBV7-9 and TRBJ1-1; a stretch of 7 junction bases matches TRBD1. Material for sequencing was naive CD4+ and CD8+ T cells sorted from blood, pooled from several donors. The cell subset or site label for this specimen denotes: FACS-sorted naive CD4+ (CD45RO-CD45RA+) and naive CD8+ (CD45RA+CD27bright) T cells. This receptor has the CDR3 CASSLVGQALVDTEAFF. The sequenced DNA: TGTGCCAGCAGCTTAGTCGGACAGGCCTTGGTGGACACTGAAGCTTTCTTT.